This entry lists 25 T cell receptor beta chains sequenced from one sample in a study of CD8 T cells in Susac syndrome. Reverse transcription of roughly 0.45 to 1 ug RNA used random hexamers. TCRdb re-called the immunoSEQ multiplex PCR reads with MiXCR, one entry per CDR3 protein. This table holds a few hundred thousand distinct CDR3 sequences, roughly 93% found once. The specimen sequenced was CD4+ T cells from PBMCs. The origin of the receptors is a human donor with multiple sclerosis.

The genes are TRBV5-4 and TRBJ2-7, with D possibly being TRBD2 (6 bases). The CDR3 sequence is 14 residues long. Deletions cut 0 bases from V and 2 bases from J, with 9 bases between. From germline, CDR1 is SGHNT and CDR2 YYREEE (reference sequence). In DNA form, the CDR3 reads TGTGCCAGCAGCTTGGCAGGGAGGACCTACGAGCAGTACTTC. Its translation: CASSLAGRTYEQYF.

The V call is TRBV27, the J call TRBJ1-1; maybe TRBD1 (6 bases). Per germline, CDR1 MNHEY and CDR2 SMNVEV (reference sequence). V was shortened by 6 bases and J by 3 bases, with 17 bases between the two germline ends. The CDR3 runs to 15 residues. The CDR3 loop is CASSKAGTPYTEAFF. The CDR3 nucleotides are TGTGCCAGCAGCAAAGCCGGGACACCTTACACTGAAGCTTTCTTT.

The J gene is TRBJ2-1, the V gene TRBV24-1, with 7 bases that match TRBD2. Unmatched junction bases numbered 5, after V lost 12 bases and J lost 4 bases. The germline V gene has CDR1 KGHDR and CDR2 SFDVKD. The CDR3 sequence is 12 residues long. The CDR3 DNA reads as TGTGCCGTGAGCGGGGATTACAATGAGCAGTTCTTC. Its translation is CAVSGDYNEQFF.

The chain links TRBV30 to TRBJ1-1; the D is unclear. Trimming cost V 0 bases and J 3 bases, with 11 bases left between them. CDR1 GTSNPN and CDR2 SVGIG come from the germline V gene (reference sequence). The CDR3 is 14 amino acids. Here the CDR3 DNA reads TGTGCCTGGAGTGTACGGAGGGTTGACACTGAAGCTTTCTTT. Translating gives CAWSVRRVDTEAFF.

The chain employs TRBV5-1 and TRBJ1-2; 11 nucleotides align to TRBD1. CDR3 length: 16 amino acids. Unmatched junction bases numbered 7, after V lost 5 bases and J lost 1 base. In germline, CDR1 is SGHRS, CDR2 YFSETQ. In DNA form, the CDR3 reads TGCGCCAGCAGTCCGGACAGGGGGCCGCTTAACTATGGCTACACCTTC. The encoded protein is CASSPDRGPLNYGYTF.

CDR3 sequence reads: CASSQGRTAGVAFF. CDR3 DNA sequence: TGTGCCAGCAGCCAAGGAAGGACAGCGGGTGTCGCTTTCTTT. The rearrangement joins TRBV4-2 to TRBJ1-1; weak D call: TRBD1 (6 bases). Germline V gene sequence: CDR1 LGHNA, CDR2 YNFKEQ. The CDR3 runs 14 residues. Trimming removed 1 base from V and 11 bases from J, with 17 bases in between.

The chain employs TRBV7-3 and TRBJ2-2; possibly TRBD1 for D (6 bases). The germline CDR1 and CDR2 sequences are SGHTA and FQGTGA. CDR3 length equals 15 residues. Trimming removed 6 bases from V and 7 bases from J, with 18 bases in between. CDR3 nucleotides: TGTGCCAGCAGACTGAGGGCAGGGGTTGGCGGGGAGCTGTTTTTT. Protein sequence: CASRLRAGVGGELFF.

This clonotype has just one count. The CDR3 spells CASSVKGQFSGNTIYF. The CDR3 DNA sequence: TGTGCCAGCAGCGTCAAGGGACAGTTCTCTGGAAACACCATATATTTT. The V call is TRBV9, the J call TRBJ1-3, with 7 bases lining up with TRBD1. This CDR3 region has 16 residues. Trimming removed 2 bases from V and 0 bases from J; junction bases left unmatched: 5. Germline lookup yields CDR1 SGDLS and CDR2 YYNGEE.

The chain carries TRBV5-1 and TRBJ1-4; 8 bases map to TRBD1. Germline V CDR1 and CDR2: SGHRS, YFSETQ. The V segment lost 4 bases and the J segment 3 bases; nucleotides outside the gene matches: 2. CDR3 size: 14 residues. CDR3 sequence: CASSGQGPNEKLFF. As DNA, the CDR3 is TGCGCCAGCAGCGGACAGGGACCTAATGAAAAACTGTTTTTT.

The V call is TRBV6-5, the J call TRBJ2-2; D call uncertain. The CDR3 is made up of 14 amino acids. V was shortened by 2 bases and J by 6 bases, with 10 bases between the two germline ends. Germline CDR1 is MNHEY and CDR2 is SVGAGI. CDR3 DNA sequence: TGTGCCAGCAGTTACGGTGGAAGCGCCGGGGAGCTGTTTTTT. This translates into CASSYGGSAGELFF.

The rearrangement uses TRBV30 and TRBJ2-1; 13 bases fit TRBD2. Germline V gene sequence: CDR1 GTSNPN, CDR2 SVGIG (reference sequence). Unmatched junction bases numbered 8, after V lost 0 bases and J lost 0 bases. The CDR3 sequence is 19 residues long. The CDR3 spells CAWSVAGTSGAPSYNEQFF. The CDR3 DNA sequence: TGTGCCTGGAGTGTTGCGGGGACTAGCGGGGCCCCCTCCTACAATGAGCAGTTCTTC.

This clonotype was seen a single time. The rearrangement joins TRBV24-1 to TRBJ2-3; D gene uncertain. The CDR3 length is 14 residues. Trimming took 4 bases from V and 0 from J, leaving 7 bases between them. Germline CDR1 reads KGHDR; CDR2 reads SFDVKD. The CDR3 region has the DNA TGTGCCACCAGTGAAGCCGCGAGCACAGATACGCAGTATTTT. As protein: CATSEAASTDTQYF.

The chain employs TRBV30 and TRBJ2-2; D gene uncertain. The CDR3 has 13 residues. Germline loops: CDR1 GTSNPN, CDR2 SVGIG (reference sequence). V lost 3 bases, J lost 1 base, and 6 bases lay in between. CDR3 coding DNA: TGTGCCTGGAGGGACCAGAACACCGGGGAGCTGTTTTTT. Translation gives CAWRDQNTGELFF.

The V and J genes are TRBV24-1 and TRBJ2-5; D not resolved. V was trimmed by 0 bases and J by 5 bases, leaving 6 bases between them. The CDR3 is 13 amino acids. The germline CDR1 and CDR2 sequences are KGHDR and SFDVKD. CDR3 in amino acids: CATSDLRRETQYF. CDR3 DNA: TGTGCCACCAGTGATTTGAGGCGGGAGACCCAGTACTTC.

The chain joins TRBV30 to TRBJ2-3, with 11 bases fitting TRBD2. After removal of 2 bases from V and 6 bases from J, the junction contained 7 bases not matched to a gene. The CDR3 has 15 residues. Looked up from germline, CDR1 is GTSNPN and CDR2 is SVGIG (reference sequence). This CDR3 reads CAWSPLAGVRDTQYF. For the CDR3, the DNA is TGTGCCTGGAGTCCACTAGCGGGGGTACGGGATACGCAGTATTTT.

This chain uses TRBV7-2 with TRBJ2-1; TRBD2 agrees at 11 bases. The CDR3 runs to 16 residues. Germline V CDR1 and CDR2: SGHTA, FQGNSA. Trimming at V came to 0 bases and at J to 6 bases, leaving 4 bases not matched to a gene. CDR3 region: CASSLASGRARNEQFF. The CDR3 region has the DNA TGTGCCAGCAGCTTAGCTAGCGGGAGGGCCCGCAATGAGCAGTTCTTC.

This chain links TRBV6-1 with TRBJ2-1; D is ambiguous. Germline assignment: CDR1 MNHNS and CDR2 SASEGT. Trimming took off 2 bases at V and 6 bases at J, with 8 bases between the two ends. The CDR3 length is 13 residues. CDR3 region: CASSELAGNEQFF. For the CDR3, the DNA is TGTGCCAGCAGTGAATTGGCTGGCAATGAGCAGTTCTTC.

V usage is TRBV21-1 and J usage is TRBJ1-5; TRBD1, the table's D call, was not compared with the DNA. TRBV21-1 is annotated as a pseudogene. The CDR3 sequence is 14 residues long. The CDR3 spells CASSKGTEGQPQHF. Here the CDR3 DNA reads TGTGCCAGCAGCAAAGGGACAGAGGGTCAGCCCCAGCATTTT.

The chain is built from TRBV30 and TRBJ1-2; D remains unclear. The CDR3 is 14 residues long. V dropped 2 bases and J dropped 0 bases, with 10 bases sitting between them. Per the germline V gene, CDR1 is GTSNPN and CDR2 is SVGIG (reference sequence). The CDR3 nucleotides are TGTGCCTGGAGTAGCGGACGGACTAACTATGGCTACACCTTC. Amino acids: CAWSSGRTNYGYTF.

This rearrangement joins TRBV28 to TRBJ1-5, with D unresolved. Trimming shortened V by 8 bases and J by 4 bases, and 9 bases separated the two germline ends. This CDR3 contains 12 residues. Germline CDR1 is MDHEN and CDR2 is SYDVKM. DNA for the CDR3: TGTGCCAGCCTAAATCCAAATCAGCCCCAGCATTTT. This encodes CASLNPNQPQHF.

The rearrangement uses TRBV4-2 and TRBJ2-5; D is ambiguous. V shed 0 bases and J shed 4 bases, with 12 bases lying between them. The CDR3 extends over 15 amino acids. CDR1 LGHNA and CDR2 YNFKEQ come from the germline V gene. The CDR3 DNA reads TGTGCCAGCAGCCAAGATGGGGATCTCTCAGAGACCCAGTACTTC. This gives the protein CASSQDGDLSETQYF.

The chain combines TRBV11-3 with TRBJ2-2, with TRBD2 matching over 14 bases. The J segment lost 1 base and the V segment lost 5 bases, leaving 6 bases of the junction unmatched. CDR1 and CDR2 from the germline V gene are SGHNT and YENEEA. This CDR3 contains 18 residues. The chain's CDR3 is CASSTRTSGRWNTGELFF. The DNA for the CDR3 is TGTGCCAGCAGCACCCGGACTAGCGGGAGGTGGAACACCGGGGAGCTGTTTTTT.

The genes are TRBV28 and TRBJ2-5; no definite D call. Germline CDR1 MDHEN, CDR2 SYDVKM. V was cut by 2 bases and J by 1 base, with 8 bases left in between. This CDR3 region has 14 residues. CDR3 in amino acids: CASSLMAPQETQYF. In DNA, the CDR3 is TGTGCCAGCAGTTTAATGGCCCCCCAAGAGACCCAGTACTTC.

The CDR3 here is CASSLVGGARETQYF. The CDR3 DNA reads TGTGCCAGCAGCTTAGTTGGGGGGGCTCGAGAGACCCAGTACTTC. The rearrangement links TRBV7-6 to TRBJ2-5; D perhaps matches TRBD2 (7 bases). The V gene's germline CDR1 is SGHVS and CDR2 FNYEAQ. V lost 1 base and J 4 bases, leaving 13 bases between the germline ends. CDR3 length: 15 residues.

The CDR3 protein is CASSRGFNTEAFF. The CDR3 nucleotides are TGTGCCAGCAGCCGGGGCTTCAACACTGAAGCTTTCTTT. This chain joins TRBV7-9 and TRBJ1-1, with a tentative D call TRBD1 (5 bases). CDR3 length: 13 amino acids. V was trimmed by 5 bases and J by 2 bases, leaving 9 bases between them. The germline V gene encodes CDR1 SEHNR and CDR2 FQNEAQ (reference sequence). Using reference TRBV7-9 and TRBJ1-1 for the parts outside the CDR3, the full variable domain is DTGVSQNPRHKITKRGQNVTFRCDPISEHNRLYWYRQTLGQGPEFLTYFQNEAQLEKSRLLSDRFSAERPKGSFSTLEIQRTEQGDSAMYLCASSRGFNTEAFFGQGTRLTVV.